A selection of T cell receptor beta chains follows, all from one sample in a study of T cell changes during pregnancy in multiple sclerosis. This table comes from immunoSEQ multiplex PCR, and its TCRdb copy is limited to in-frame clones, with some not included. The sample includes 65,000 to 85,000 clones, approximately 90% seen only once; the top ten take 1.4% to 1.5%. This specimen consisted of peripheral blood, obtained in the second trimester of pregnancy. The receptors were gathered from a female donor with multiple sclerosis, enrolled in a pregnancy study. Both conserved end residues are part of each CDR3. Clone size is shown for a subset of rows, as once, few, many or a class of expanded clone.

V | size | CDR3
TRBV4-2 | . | CASSLVTGGTNEKLFF
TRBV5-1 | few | CASSLGEQFEAFF
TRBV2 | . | CASRQGASSETQYF
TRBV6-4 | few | CASSRGSETGELFF
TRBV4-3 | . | CASSQDRRTGVGYTF
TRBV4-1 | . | CASSISGAGGKETQYF
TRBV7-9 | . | CASSLPGTGANVLTF
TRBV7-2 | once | CASSSGQGTYGYTF
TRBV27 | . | CASSLVGDRDDNEQFF
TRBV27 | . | CASSLSTGGTYEQYF
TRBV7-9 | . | CASSLSRARDGYTF
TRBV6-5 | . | CASSYSPGPSPLHF
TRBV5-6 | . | CASSLEGQGRQPQHF
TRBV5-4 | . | CASSLGLAGDEQYF
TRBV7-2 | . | CASSYRGRDYGYTF
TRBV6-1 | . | CASTAGGANVLTF
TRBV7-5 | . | CVRSSTRGLGREKLFF
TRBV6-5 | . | CASSYSTSGSYNEQFF
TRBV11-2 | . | CASSLAQGRETQYF
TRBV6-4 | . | CASSDSGGGPYNEQFF
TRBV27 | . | CASSARTSLSTDTQYF
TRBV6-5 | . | CASRLGQGMNTEAFF
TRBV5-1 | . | CASSPGQGTLNTEAFF
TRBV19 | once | CASRGVGARETQYF
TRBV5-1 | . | CASSLAAGRLLHF
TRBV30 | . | CAWRPGQGYNEQFF
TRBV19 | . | CASSIFSGATNTQYF
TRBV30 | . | CAWSGPGQPQHF
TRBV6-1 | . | CASSEAPGPYGQYF